These 4 T cell receptor beta chains came from one sample sequenced in a study of beta chain features in type 1 diabetes. The investigators reverse transcribed all of the isolated RNA, so they sequenced expressed TCRB transcripts. Measured with immunoSEQ multiplex PCR; TCRdb has only the in-frame clones, and not every one. The sample consists of 250,000 or so clones, 68% of them appearing once. Sequenced material: naive CD4+ T cells from blood. All receptors derive from a man younger than 40 in good health.

This clone was observed a few times. The chain uses TRBV15 and TRBJ2-1; 10 bases agree with TRBD2. V lost 3 bases to trimming and J lost 6 bases; unmatched junction nucleotides: 8. The CDR3 has 16 residues. The germline CDR1 and CDR2 sequences are LNHNV and YYDKDF (reference sequence). CDR3 DNA: TGTGCCACCAGCAGGGGATTAGCGGGAGGAGTCAATGAGCAGTTCTTC. It specifies CATSRGLAGGVNEQFF. Drawing the rest from reference TRBV15 and TRBJ2-1, the complete variable domain is DAMVIQNPRYQVTQFGKPVTLSCSQTLNHNVMYWYQQKSSQAPKLLFHYYDKDFNNEADTPDNFQSRRPNTSFCFLDIRSPGLGDTAMYLCATSRGLAGGVNEQFFGPGTRLTVL.

This chain links TRBV7-9 with TRBJ1-2, with no clear D. CDR1 and CDR2 (germline): SEHNR, FQNEAQ (reference sequence). The CDR3 has 13 residues. Trimming stripped 0 bases from V and 2 bases from J, with 4 bases between. CDR3 sequence (DNA): TGTGCCAGCAGCTTAGCAGTCAACTATGGCTACACCTTC. Its translation is CASSLAVNYGYTF.

The J gene is TRBJ2-5, the V gene TRBV27; D ambiguous. V was pared by 8 bases and J by 0 bases, with 10 bases between. Per the germline V gene, CDR1 is MNHEY and CDR2 is SMNVEV (reference sequence). The CDR3 runs to 13 residues. CDR3 protein: CASRSRNQETQYF. The CDR3 DNA is TGTGCCAGCCGGTCAAGGAACCAAGAGACCCAGTACTTC.

This sequence joins TRBV29-1 and TRBJ2-3; either TRBD1 or TRBD2 may fit D (5 bases each). Germline V gene sequence: CDR1 SQVTM, CDR2 ANQGSEA. V was cut by 8 bases and J by 6 bases, with 12 bases left in between. CDR3 length equals 11 residues. The CDR3 DNA reads TGCAGCCACGCTTGGGGGGATACGCAGTATTTT. Amino acids: CSHAWGDTQYF.